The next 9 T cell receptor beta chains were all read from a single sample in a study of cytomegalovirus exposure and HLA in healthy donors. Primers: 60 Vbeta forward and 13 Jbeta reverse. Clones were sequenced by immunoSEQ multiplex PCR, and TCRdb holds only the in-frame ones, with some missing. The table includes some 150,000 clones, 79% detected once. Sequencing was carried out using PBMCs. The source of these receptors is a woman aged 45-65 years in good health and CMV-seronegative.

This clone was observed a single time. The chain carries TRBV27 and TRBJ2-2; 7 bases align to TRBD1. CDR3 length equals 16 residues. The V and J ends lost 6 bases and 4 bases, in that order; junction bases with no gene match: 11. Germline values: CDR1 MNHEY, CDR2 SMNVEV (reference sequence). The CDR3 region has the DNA TGTGCCAGCAGCCACTTGGGACAGCGTTTCACCGGGGAGCTGTTTTTT. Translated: CASSHLGQRFTGELFF.

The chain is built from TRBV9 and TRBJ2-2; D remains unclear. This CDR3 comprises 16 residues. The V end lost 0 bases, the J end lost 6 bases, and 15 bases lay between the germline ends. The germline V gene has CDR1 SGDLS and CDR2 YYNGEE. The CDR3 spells CASSVGHGLAPGELFF. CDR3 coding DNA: TGTGCCAGCAGCGTAGGGCACGGGTTAGCCCCCGGGGAGCTGTTTTTT.

DNA for the CDR3: TGCGCCAGTAAACTGTTCTTCCAGGGGACCGGGGAGCTGTTTTTT. It is translated as CASKLFFQGTGELFF. This sequence joins TRBV5-1 and TRBJ2-2; the D gene is possibly TRBD1 (6 bases). Trimming took 8 bases from V and 5 from J, leaving 19 bases between them. Germline values: CDR1 SGHRS, CDR2 YFSETQ. The CDR3 has 15 amino acids.

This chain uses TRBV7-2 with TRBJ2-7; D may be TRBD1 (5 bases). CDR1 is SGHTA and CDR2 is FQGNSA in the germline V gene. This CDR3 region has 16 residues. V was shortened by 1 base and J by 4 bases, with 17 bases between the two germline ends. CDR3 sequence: CASSLGRTNGPYEQYF. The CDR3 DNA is TGTGCCAGCAGCTTAGGAAGGACAAATGGTCCATACGAGCAGTACTTC.

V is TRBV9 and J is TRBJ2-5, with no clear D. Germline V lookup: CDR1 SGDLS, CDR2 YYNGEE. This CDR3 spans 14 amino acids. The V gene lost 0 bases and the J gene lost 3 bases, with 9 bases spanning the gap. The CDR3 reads CASSVDGSKETQYF. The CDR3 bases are TGTGCCAGCAGCGTAGACGGTAGCAAAGAGACCCAGTACTTC.

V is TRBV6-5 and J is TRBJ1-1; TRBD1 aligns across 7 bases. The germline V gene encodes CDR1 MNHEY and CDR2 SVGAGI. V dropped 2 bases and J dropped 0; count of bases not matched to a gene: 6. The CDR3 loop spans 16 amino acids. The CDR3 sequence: CASSYGAGGLNTEAFF. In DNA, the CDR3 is TGTGCCAGCAGTTACGGCGCAGGGGGGTTGAACACTGAAGCTTTCTTT.

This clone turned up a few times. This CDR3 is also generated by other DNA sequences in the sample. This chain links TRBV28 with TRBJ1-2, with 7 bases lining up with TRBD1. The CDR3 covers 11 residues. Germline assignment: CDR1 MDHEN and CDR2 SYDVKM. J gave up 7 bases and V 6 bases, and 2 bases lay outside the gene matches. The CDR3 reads CASRTGAGYTF. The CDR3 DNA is TGTGCCAGCAGAACAGGGGCTGGCTACACCTTC.

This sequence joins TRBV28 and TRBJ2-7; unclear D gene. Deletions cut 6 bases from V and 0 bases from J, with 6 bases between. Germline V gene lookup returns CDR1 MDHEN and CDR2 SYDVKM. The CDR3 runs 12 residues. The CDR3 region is CASSYSSYEQYF. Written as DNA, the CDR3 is TGTGCCAGCAGCTATAGCTCCTACGAGCAGTACTTC.

CDR3 protein: CASRLLQGVGTHEQYF. Here the CDR3 DNA reads TGTGCCAGCAGGTTACTACAGGGCGTCGGTACCCACGAGCAGTACTTC. This chain joins TRBV5-6 and TRBJ2-7; weak D call: TRBD1 (6 bases). There are 16 residues in the CDR3. In germline, CDR1 is SGHDT, CDR2 YYEEEE. With 5 bases removed from V and 5 bases from J, the gap between germline ends came to 23 bases. The whole variable domain, filled in from reference TRBV5-6 and TRBJ2-7, reads DAGVTQSPTHLIKTRGQQVTLRCSPKSGHDTVSWYQQALGQGPQFIFQYYEEEERQRGNFPDRFSGHQFPNYSSELNVNALLLGDSALYLCASRLLQGVGTHEQYFGPGTRLTVT.